This note documents a single T cell receptor (beta chain) sequence. Its specificity is not known. V lost 7 bases and J 9 bases, leaving 7 bases between the germline ends. This CDR3 region has 9 residues. Germline CDR1 is MRHNA and CDR2 is SNTAGT. These data belong to a study of T cell responses to AZD1222 COVID-19 vaccine. Data came from immunoSEQ multiplex PCR; TCRdb stores just in-frame clones and leaves some out. The sample holds some 150,000 clones, around 94% seen once. Notes on the study in general: Targets within unmutated variant regions were reportedly found for nearly half of spike-specific TCRs.

This sequence joins TRBV6-4 and TRBJ2-7; the D is unclear. The TCR was taken from an adult in good health. The material sequenced was peripheral blood, taken on day 0 of AZD1222 vaccination. The CDR3 sequence: CASIRWQYF. CDR3 DNA sequence: TGTGCCAGCATCCGATGGCAGTACTTC.